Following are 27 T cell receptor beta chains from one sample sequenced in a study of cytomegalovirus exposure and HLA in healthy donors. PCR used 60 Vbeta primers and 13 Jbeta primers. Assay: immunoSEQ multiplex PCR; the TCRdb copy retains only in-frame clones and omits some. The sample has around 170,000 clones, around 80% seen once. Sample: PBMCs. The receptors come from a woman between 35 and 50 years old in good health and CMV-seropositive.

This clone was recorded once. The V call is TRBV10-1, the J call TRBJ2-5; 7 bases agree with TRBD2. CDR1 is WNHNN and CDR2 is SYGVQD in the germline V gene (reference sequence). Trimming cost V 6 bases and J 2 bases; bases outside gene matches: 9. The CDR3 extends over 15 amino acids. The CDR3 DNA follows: TGCGCCAGCAGCGCCGGACCCGGGAGGCAAGAGACCCAGTACTTC. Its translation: CASSAGPGRQETQYF.

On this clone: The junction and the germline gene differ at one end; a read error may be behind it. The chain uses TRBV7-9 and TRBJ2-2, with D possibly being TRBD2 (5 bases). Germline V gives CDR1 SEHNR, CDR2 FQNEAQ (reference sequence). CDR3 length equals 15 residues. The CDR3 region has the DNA TGTTCCAGCAGCTTCATTGGAGGAATAACCGGGGAGCTGTTTTTT. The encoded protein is CSSSFIGGITGELFF. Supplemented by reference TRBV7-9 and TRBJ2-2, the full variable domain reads DTGVSQNPRHKITKRGQNVTFRCDPISEHNRLYWYRQTLGQGPEFLTYFQNEAQLEKSRLLSDRFSAERPKGSFSTLEIQRTEQGDSAMYLCSSSFIGGITGELFFGEGSRLTVL.

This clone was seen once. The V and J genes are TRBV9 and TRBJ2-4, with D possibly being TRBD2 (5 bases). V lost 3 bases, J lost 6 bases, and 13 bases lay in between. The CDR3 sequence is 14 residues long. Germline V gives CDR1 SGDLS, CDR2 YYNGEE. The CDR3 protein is CASSEAGVGNIQYF. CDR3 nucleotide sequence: TGTGCCAGCAGCGAGGCCGGGGTTGGAAACATTCAGTACTTC.

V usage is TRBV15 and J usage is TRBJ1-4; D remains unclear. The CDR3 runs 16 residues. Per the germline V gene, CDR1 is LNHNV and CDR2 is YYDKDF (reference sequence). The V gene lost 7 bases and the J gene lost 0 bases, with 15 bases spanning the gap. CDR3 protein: CATTEATFATNEKLFF. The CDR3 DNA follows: TGTGCCACCACCGAGGCCACCTTTGCAACTAATGAAAAACTGTTTTTT. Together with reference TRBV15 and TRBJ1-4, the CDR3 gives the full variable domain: DAMVIQNPRYQVTQFGKPVTLSCSQTLNHNVMYWYQQKSSQAPKLLFHYYDKDFNNEADTPDNFQSRRPNTSFCFLDIRSPGLGDTAMYLCATTEATFATNEKLFFGSGTQLSVL.

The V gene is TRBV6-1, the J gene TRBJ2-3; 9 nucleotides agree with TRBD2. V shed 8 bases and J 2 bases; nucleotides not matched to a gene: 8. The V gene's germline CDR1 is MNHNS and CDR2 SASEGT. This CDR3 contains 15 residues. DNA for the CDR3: TGTGCCAGCTCTAGTTCTAGCGGGGTCACAGATACGCAGTATTTT. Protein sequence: CASSSSSGVTDTQYF.

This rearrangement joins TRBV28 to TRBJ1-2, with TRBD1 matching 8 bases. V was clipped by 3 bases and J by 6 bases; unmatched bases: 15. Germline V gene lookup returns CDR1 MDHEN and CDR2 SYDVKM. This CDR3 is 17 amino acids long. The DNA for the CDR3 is TGTGCCAGCAGTTTTAAACTCAGAGGACAGGGTGAGAATGGCTACACCTTC. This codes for CASSFKLRGQGENGYTF.

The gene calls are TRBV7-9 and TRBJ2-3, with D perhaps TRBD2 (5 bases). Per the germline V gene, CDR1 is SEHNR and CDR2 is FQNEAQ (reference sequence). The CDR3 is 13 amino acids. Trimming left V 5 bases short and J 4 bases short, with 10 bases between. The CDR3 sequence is CASSAGGADTQYF. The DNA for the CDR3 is TGTGCCAGCAGCGCTGGAGGCGCAGATACGCAGTATTTT.

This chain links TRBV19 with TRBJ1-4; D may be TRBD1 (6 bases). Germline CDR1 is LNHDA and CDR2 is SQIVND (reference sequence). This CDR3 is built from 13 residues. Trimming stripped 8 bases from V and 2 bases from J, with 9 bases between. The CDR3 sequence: CASAGVTNEKLFF. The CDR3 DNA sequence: TGTGCCAGTGCAGGGGTCACTAATGAAAAACTGTTTTTT.

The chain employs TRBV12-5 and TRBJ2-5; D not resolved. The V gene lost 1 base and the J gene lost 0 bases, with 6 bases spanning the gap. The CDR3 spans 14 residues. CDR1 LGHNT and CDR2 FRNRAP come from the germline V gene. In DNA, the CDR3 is TGTGCTAGTGGTTTGGGACGGGACCAAGAGACCCAGTACTTC. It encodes CASGLGRDQETQYF.

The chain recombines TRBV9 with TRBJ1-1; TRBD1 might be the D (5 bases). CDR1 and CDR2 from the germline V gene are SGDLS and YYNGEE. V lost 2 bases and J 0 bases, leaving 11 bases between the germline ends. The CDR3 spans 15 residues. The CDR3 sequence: CASSVEGLVNTEAFF. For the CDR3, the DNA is TGTGCCAGCAGCGTGGAGGGGTTGGTGAACACTGAAGCTTTCTTT.

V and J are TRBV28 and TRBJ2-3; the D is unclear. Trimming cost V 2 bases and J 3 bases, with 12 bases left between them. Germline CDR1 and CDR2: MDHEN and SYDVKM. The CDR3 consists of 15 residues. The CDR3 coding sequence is TGTGCCAGCAGTTTACGAGGAATAACGACAGATACGCAGTATTTT. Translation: CASSLRGITTDTQYF.

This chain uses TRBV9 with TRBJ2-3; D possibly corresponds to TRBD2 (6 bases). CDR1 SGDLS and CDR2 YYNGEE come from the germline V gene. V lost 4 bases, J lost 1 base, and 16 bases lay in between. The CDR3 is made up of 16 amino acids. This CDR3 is CASSPQVGGGTDTQYF. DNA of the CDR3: TGTGCCAGCAGCCCGCAGGTGGGCGGGGGCACAGATACGCAGTATTTT.

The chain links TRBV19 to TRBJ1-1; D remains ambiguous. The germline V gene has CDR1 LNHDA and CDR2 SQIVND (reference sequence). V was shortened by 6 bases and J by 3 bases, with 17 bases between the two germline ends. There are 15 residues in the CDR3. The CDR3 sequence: CASRTSMEPYTEAFF. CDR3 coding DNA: TGTGCCAGTAGGACGAGCATGGAGCCGTACACTGAAGCTTTCTTT.

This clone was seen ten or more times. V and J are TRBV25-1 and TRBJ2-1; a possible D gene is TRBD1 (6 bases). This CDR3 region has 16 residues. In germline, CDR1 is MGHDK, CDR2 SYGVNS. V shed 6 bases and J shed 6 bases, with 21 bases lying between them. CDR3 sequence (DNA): TGTGCCAGCAGGGGCGTCACAGGGTCCAAGACCAATGAGCAGTTCTTC. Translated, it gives CASRGVTGSKTNEQFF.

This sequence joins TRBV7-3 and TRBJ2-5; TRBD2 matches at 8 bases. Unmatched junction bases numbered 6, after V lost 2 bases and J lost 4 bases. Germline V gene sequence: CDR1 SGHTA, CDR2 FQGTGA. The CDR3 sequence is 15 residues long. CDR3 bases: TGTGCCAGCAGCTTAGGGGGACGGGAGGGAGAGACCCAGTACTTC. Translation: CASSLGGREGETQYF. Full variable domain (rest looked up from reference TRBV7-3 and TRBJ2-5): GAGVSQTPSNKVTEKGKYVELRCDPISGHTALYWYRQSLGQGPEFLIYFQGTGAADDSGLPNDRFFAVRPEGSVSTLKIQRTERGDSAVYLCASSLGGREGETQYFGPGTRLLVL.

Here the CDR3 reads CASSLARGQETQYF. DNA of the CDR3: TGTGCCAGCAGCCTGGCCAGGGGGCAAGAGACCCAGTACTTC. This sequence joins TRBV11-1 and TRBJ2-5; 7 nucleotides match TRBD1. This CDR3 is 14 amino acids long. With V trimmed by 5 bases and J by 2 bases, 5 bases remained unmatched. CDR1 is SGHAT, CDR2 FQDESV, per germline (reference sequence). The whole variable domain, remainder taken from reference TRBV11-1 and TRBJ2-5, is EAEVAQSPRYKITEKSQAVAFWCDPISGHATLYWYRQILGQGPELLVQFQDESVVDDSQLPKDRFSAERLKGVDSTLKIQPAELGDSAMYLCASSLARGQETQYFGPGTRLLVL.

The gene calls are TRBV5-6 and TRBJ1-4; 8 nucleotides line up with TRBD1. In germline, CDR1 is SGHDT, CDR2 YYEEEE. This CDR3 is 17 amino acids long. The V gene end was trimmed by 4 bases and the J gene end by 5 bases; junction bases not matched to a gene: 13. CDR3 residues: CASSVTPTGALNEKLFF. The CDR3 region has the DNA TGTGCCAGCAGCGTTACCCCGACAGGGGCCTTGAATGAAAAACTGTTTTTT.

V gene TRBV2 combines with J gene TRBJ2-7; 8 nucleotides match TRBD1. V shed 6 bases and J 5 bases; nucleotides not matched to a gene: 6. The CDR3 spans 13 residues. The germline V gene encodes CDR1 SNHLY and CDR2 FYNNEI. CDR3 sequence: CASRKDRANEQYF. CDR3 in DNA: TGTGCCAGCAGGAAGGACAGGGCGAACGAGCAGTACTTC.

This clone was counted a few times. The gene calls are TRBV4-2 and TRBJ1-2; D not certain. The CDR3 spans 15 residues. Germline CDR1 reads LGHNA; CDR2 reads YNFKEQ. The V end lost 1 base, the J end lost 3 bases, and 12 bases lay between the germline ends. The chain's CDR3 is CASSQVAQADYGYTF. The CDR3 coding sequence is TGTGCCAGCAGCCAAGTCGCCCAGGCCGACTATGGCTACACCTTC.

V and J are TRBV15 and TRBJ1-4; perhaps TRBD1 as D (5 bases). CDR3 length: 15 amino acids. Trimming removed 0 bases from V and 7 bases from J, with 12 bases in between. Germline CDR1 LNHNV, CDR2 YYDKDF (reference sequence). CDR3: CATSRDRAGSEKLFF. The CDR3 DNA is TGTGCCACCAGCAGAGATCGGGCAGGGTCTGAAAAACTGTTTTTT.

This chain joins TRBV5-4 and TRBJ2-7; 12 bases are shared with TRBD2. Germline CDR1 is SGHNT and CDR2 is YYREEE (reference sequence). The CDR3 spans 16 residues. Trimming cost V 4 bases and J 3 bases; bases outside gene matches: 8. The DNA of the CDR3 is TGTGCCAGCAGCCGGATACTAGCGGGGGGTAACTACGAGCAGTACTTC. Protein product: CASSRILAGGNYEQYF.

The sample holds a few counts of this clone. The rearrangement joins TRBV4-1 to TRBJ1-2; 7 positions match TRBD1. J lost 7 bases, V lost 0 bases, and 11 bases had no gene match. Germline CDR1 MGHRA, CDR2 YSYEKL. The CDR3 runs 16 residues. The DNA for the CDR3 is TGCGCCAGCAGCCAAGATCAGGGGGATTTCTGGGCTGGCTACACCTTC. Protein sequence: CASSQDQGDFWAGYTF.

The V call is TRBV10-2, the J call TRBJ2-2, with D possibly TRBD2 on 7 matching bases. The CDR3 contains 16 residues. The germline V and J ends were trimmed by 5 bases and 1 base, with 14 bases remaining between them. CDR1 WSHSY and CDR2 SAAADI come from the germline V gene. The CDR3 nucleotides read TGCGCCAGCAGTTCGCTCGGGGGGCTGAACACCGGGGAGCTGTTTTTT. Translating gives CASSSLGGLNTGELFF.

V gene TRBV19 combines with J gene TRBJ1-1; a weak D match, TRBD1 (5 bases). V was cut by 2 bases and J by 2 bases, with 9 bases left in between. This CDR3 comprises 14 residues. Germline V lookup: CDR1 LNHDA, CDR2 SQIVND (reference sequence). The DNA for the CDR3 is TGTGCCAGTAGTATACAGGGAGGAAACACTGAAGCTTTCTTT. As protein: CASSIQGGNTEAFF.

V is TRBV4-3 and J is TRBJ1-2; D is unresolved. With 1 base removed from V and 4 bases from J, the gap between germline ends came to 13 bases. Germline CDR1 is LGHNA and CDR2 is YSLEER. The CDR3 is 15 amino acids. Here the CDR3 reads CASSQVRGSAYGYTF. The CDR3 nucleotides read TGCGCCAGCAGCCAAGTTCGCGGGTCCGCCTATGGCTACACCTTC.

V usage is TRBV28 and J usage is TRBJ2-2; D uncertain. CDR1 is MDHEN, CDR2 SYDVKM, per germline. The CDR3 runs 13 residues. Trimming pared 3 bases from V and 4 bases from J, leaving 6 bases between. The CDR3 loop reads CASSLPGTGELFF. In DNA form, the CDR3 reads TGTGCCAGCAGTTTGCCGGGCACCGGGGAGCTGTTTTTT. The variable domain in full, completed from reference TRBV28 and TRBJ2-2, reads DVKVTQSSRYLVKRTGEKVFLECVQDMDHENMFWYRQDPGLGLRLIYFSYDVKMKEKGDIPEGYSVSREKKERFSLILESASTNQTSMYLCASSLPGTGELFFGEGSRLTVL.

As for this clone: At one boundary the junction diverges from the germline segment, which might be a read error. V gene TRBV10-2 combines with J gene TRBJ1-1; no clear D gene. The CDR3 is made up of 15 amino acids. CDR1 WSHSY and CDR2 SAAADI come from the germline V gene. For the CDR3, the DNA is TGTGCCATCAGTCCCGCTAGGGAGGTGAACACTGAAGCTTTTTTT. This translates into CAISPAREVNTEAFF.